One T cell receptor (beta chain) is described in this entry. V lost 3 bases to trimming and J lost 6 bases; unmatched junction nucleotides: 9. In germline, CDR1 is SGHRS, CDR2 YFSETQ. This CDR3 region has 15 residues. Which cohort a participant joined came from the clinical history participants gave. Recovered participants had two consecutive negative NP/OP PCR tests, healthcare professional clearance, or symptom resolution. This record comes from a study of blood T cell repertoires in COVID-19. Whole-study context: Acute and convalescent COVID-19 samples came from the United States, Italy and Spain.

Assay used: immunoSEQ multiplex PCR; TCRdb lists only in-frame clones, some missing. Seen here are 190,000 or so clones, more than 65% observed once, and the top ten hold around 7.5%. V usage is TRBV5-1 and J usage is TRBJ2-7; 10 bases align to TRBD2. The TCR originated in a man aged 35 to 55 who had recovered from COVID-19. What was sequenced was PBMCs or T cells enriched from blood (not recorded which). CDR3 DNA: TGCGCCAGCAGCTCGACCGGGACTAGCGAGGGCGAGCAGTACTTC. As protein: CASSSTGTSEGEQYF.